This TCR beta chain comes out of a study of blood T cells in healthy people across ages. Germline V gene sequence: CDR1 MNHEY, CDR2 SMNVEV (reference sequence). The CDR3 length is 17 residues. Losses at the gene ends were 5 bases for V and 1 base for J; bases not matched to a gene: 9. The sample providers were healthy Caucasian people from Russia, aged roughly 6 to 95. PCR was performed a second time for roughly 6 to 12 cycles using a sample-barcoded 5' primer and a J-beta primer mix. Via MiXCR, TCRdb re-called the 5' RACE reads, giving one row per CDR3 protein. The sample contains over 1,500,000 distinct CDR3 sequences, about 50% of which appear only once. Study observations and caveats: Age brought a roughly linear fall in TCR beta diversity measured per million T cells.

As concerns this clonotype: Antigen unknown.

The receptor comes from a woman between 35 and 50 years old in good health. What was sequenced was blood. The chain joins TRBV27 to TRBJ2-1; TRBD1 matches at 9 bases. The CDR3 DNA is TGTGCCAGCAGTCCATCCTCCGGGACAGGGTCCTACAATGAGCAGTTCTTC. Encoded protein: CASSPSSGTGSYNEQFF.